This TCR beta chain was recovered during a study of Graves' ophthalmopathy and Graves' hyperthyroidism. This clonotype was counted at least ten times. One end of the junction is discordant with germline, which a read error may explain. RNA transcripts served as template for amplifying TCR beta CDR3 sequences. The authors performed first-round RT-PCR with HTBI primers and then a second-round multiplex PCR. MiXCR, run by TCRdb on the multiplex PCR reads, gives a single entry per CDR3 protein. Counted here are roughly 500,000 distinct CDR3 sequences, about an eighth occurring once; the ten biggest clones make up roughly 10%. This CDR3 has 14 residues. Per germline, CDR1 SGHRS and CDR2 YFSETQ.

The source material was blood. This TCR was recovered from a young woman with Graves' ophthalmopathy. The chain uses TRBV5-1 and TRBJ1-1, with D unresolved. In nucleotides, the CDR3 is TGCGCCAGCAGTTTGGCGGAGATGAACACTGAAGCTTTCTTT. Its protein product is CASSLAEMNTEAFF.